The 21 T cell receptor beta chains below come from one sample, sequenced in a study of T cells in women clearing cervical HPV infection (dated by TCRdb to between 2018 and 2020). The library was generated by the immunoSEQ multiplex PCR assay. This is the immuneACCESS table as TCRdb keeps it, with only in-frame sequences that have V and J called. A part of the clones is gone; compared with another copy, unresolved V genes explain less than half, and the rest is unexplained. This sample's clone table shows 39,000 or so clones. The ten largest account for just under 6.5% of the sample. The specimen sequenced was blood buffy coat. These receptors were taken from a woman between 18 and 69 years old with a cervical HPV16 infection that either progressed to CIN3+ or cleared (not recorded which).

As for this clone: The read comes to an end 3 residues before the CDR3 does, leaving the germline J gene to fill in the end. The J gene is TRBJ1-2, the V gene TRBV2; unclear D gene. Germline V CDR1 and CDR2: SNHLY, FYNNEI. CDR3 length: 15 amino acids. CDR3 sequence: CASSEGAGVLYDYTF. CDR3 DNA (partial): TGTGCCAGCAGTGAAGGGGCGGGAGTCCTCTACGAC.

A remark on this clone: The DNA ends 3 residues before the CDR3 does, and the rest of the CDR3 is filled in from the germline J gene. The chain employs TRBV11-3 and TRBJ2-1, with TRBD2 identical over 11 bases. The CDR3 runs to 13 residues. CDR1 and CDR2 from the germline V gene are SGHNT and YENEEA. Trimming cost V 9 bases and J 7 bases; bases outside gene matches: 5. CDR3 bases read: TGTGCCAGTAGCGGGGGGGCCGGGAATGAG. Its protein product is CASSGGAGNE. The full-length CDR3 reads as CASSGGAGNEQFF.

A remark on this clone: The read halts 3 residues ahead of the CDR3 end, with the missing end drawn from the germline J gene. This chain uses TRBV5-6 with TRBJ2-2, with 10 bases matching TRBD1. Looked up from germline, CDR1 is SGHDT and CDR2 is YYEEEE. The CDR3 is 15 residues long. The part of the CDR3 DNA that was read is TGTGCCAGCAGCGACAGGGACAGGGGCGCTTCACCG. Its translation is CASSDRDRGASP. The entire CDR3 is CASSDRDRGASPLFF.

The covered CDR3 bases are TGCAGTGCTTTATTGACTAGCGGCCTCTCCTACGAG. Its translation: CSALLTSGLSYE. The complete CDR3 protein is CSALLTSGLSYEQYF. The chain has TRBV20-1 and TRBJ2-7, with 9 bases aligning to TRBD2. The CDR3 end falls 3 residues outside the read, so it is completed with the germline J gene. V shed 5 bases, J shed 0 bases, and the junction held 8 bases outside the gene matches. The CDR3 runs to 15 residues. Looked up from germline, CDR1 is DFQATT and CDR2 is SNEGSKA (reference sequence).

With respect to this clone: A read error may produce the germline difference seen at one junction end. The observed sequence ends 3 residues before the CDR3 terminus, with the missing tail filled in from the germline J gene. The chain recombines TRBV20-1 with TRBJ1-1; the match to TRBD1 covers 8 bases. This CDR3 spans 13 amino acids. The V gene's germline CDR1 is DFQATT and CDR2 SNEGSKA (reference sequence). The CDR3 bases that were read are TGCAGTGCTGGAGACAGGGGAGTGGTTGAA. This translates into CSAGDRGVVE. The CDR3, in full, reads CSAGDRGVVEAFF.

As regards this clone: The missing CDR3 end, 3 residues past where the read stops, is filled in from the germline J gene. The chain is built from TRBV20-1 and TRBJ2-2, with D tentatively TRBD2 (7 bases). Looked up from germline, CDR1 is DFQATT and CDR2 is SNEGSKA (reference sequence). The CDR3 is 13 residues long. The sequenced CDR3 bases are TGCAGTGCTGGGGGGGCAGGACATGAAAAG. The encoded protein is CSAGGAGHEK. The entire CDR3 protein reads CSAGGAGHEKLFF.

On this clone itself: Coverage ceases 3 residues before the CDR3 finishes, and the germline J gene fills in the end. The V and J genes are TRBV29-1 and TRBJ2-3; a possible D gene is TRBD2 (6 bases). V was cut by 4 bases and J by 2 bases, with 13 bases left in between. CDR3 length: 14 residues. Germline assignment: CDR1 SQVTM and CDR2 ANQGSEA. CDR3 DNA, as far as it was read: TGCAGCGTTGCCCGACTAGAACTCACAGATACG. Translated, it gives CSVARLELTDT. The entire CDR3 protein reads CSVARLELTDTQYF.

On this clone: The read ends 3 residues shy of where the CDR3 ends; the end is completed using the germline J gene. The V and J genes are TRBV7-3 and TRBJ2-2; D is possibly TRBD2 (6 bases). CDR3 length: 15 residues. Per germline, CDR1 SGHTA and CDR2 FQGTGA. The V end lost 3 bases, the J end lost 8 bases, and 16 bases lay between the germline ends. CDR3 sequence reads: CASSFTTSRPGELFF. The part of the CDR3 DNA that was read is TGTGCCAGCAGCTTCACGACTAGTCGGCCGGGGGAG. Combining the CDR3 with reference TRBV7-3 and TRBJ2-2 gives the whole variable domain GAGVSQTPSNKVTEKGKYVELRCDPISGHTALYWYRQSLGQGPEFLIYFQGTGAADDSGLPNDRFFAVRPEGSVSTLKIQRTERGDSAVYLCASSFTTSRPGELFFGEGSRLTVL.

Concerning this clone: The CDR3 end lies 3 residues beyond the end of the read and is filled in from the germline J gene. This rearrangement joins TRBV19 to TRBJ2-2; TRBD1 might be the D (5 bases). CDR1 and CDR2 (germline): LNHDA, SQIVND (reference sequence). This CDR3 has 13 residues. The CDR3 here is CASSYRGNSPLFF. CDR3 DNA (partial): TGTGCCAGTTCGTATAGGGGAAATTCACCG.

Partial CDR3 DNA: TGCGCCAGCAGTAGGACATCTCAAAATAATTCACCC. It is translated as CASSRTSQNNSP. The full CDR3 is CASSRTSQNNSPLHF. This chain uses TRBV5-1 with TRBJ1-6; a weak D match, TRBD1 (5 bases). From the germline J gene comes the end of the CDR3, since the read stops 3 residues before it. V gave up 5 bases and J gave up 5 bases, with 14 bases separating them. CDR1 and CDR2 (germline): SGHRS, YFSETQ. The length of the CDR3 is 15 residues.

As concerns this clone: The read terminates 3 residues before the CDR3 end, so the remaining end is supplied by the germline J gene. The J gene is TRBJ2-5, the V gene TRBV7-8; tentative D call: TRBD2 (6 bases). V shed 5 bases and J shed 5 bases, with 15 bases lying between them. Germline V CDR1 and CDR2: SGHVS, FQNEAQ. There are 14 residues in the CDR3. The sequenced CDR3 bases are TGTGCCAGCAGCCACCGGGACTTTGGGGAGACC. The encoded protein is CASSHRDFGET. The full CDR3 is CASSHRDFGETQYF.

In the case of this clone: Read coverage stops 3 residues before the CDR3 terminus; the germline J gene supplies the remainder. The chain employs TRBV5-6 and TRBJ2-5; D perhaps matches TRBD2 (5 bases). Trimming left V 3 bases short and J 2 bases short, with 11 bases between. The CDR3 totals 14 residues. The germline gives CDR1 SGHDT, CDR2 YYEEEE. Partial CDR3 DNA: TGTGCCAGCAGCTCGTTGGACTGGCAAGAGACC. This encodes CASSSLDWQET. From start to end, the CDR3 is CASSSLDWQETQYF.

As to this clone: Read sequence stops 3 residues before the CDR3 end, and the germline J gene provides the missing end. The rearrangement joins TRBV6-2 or TRBV6-3 to TRBJ1-2; D may be TRBD1 (6 bases). The V gene's germline CDR1 is MNHEY and CDR2 SVGEGT. This CDR3 is 14 amino acids long. The sequenced CDR3 bases are TGTGCCAGCAGTTACGAGGGGGACGGCTACGAC. It yields the protein CASSYEGDGYD. The CDR3 in its entirety is CASSYEGDGYDYTF.

To note about this clone: The read ends 3 residues early relative to the CDR3; the germline J gene fills the gap. In the same sample, other DNA sequences code for this CDR3. The chain employs TRBV12-3 or TRBV12-4 and TRBJ1-3; 10 nucleotides line up with TRBD1. V lost 5 bases and J lost 4; bases outside the gene matches: 11. CDR3 size: 17 residues. Incomplete CDR3 DNA: TGTGCCAGCAGTATCGCCGGGACAGGGGTCGAAGGAAACACC. Translation gives CASSIAGTGVEGNT. The complete CDR3 reads CASSIAGTGVEGNTIYF.

On this clone: The DNA ends 3 residues before the CDR3 does, and the rest of the CDR3 is filled in from the germline J gene. The rearrangement links TRBV6-1 to TRBJ1-1; D not certain. V lost 0 bases, J lost 3 bases, and 5 bases lay in between. Germline-derived CDR1 and CDR2 are MNHNS and SASEGT. The CDR3 has 13 amino acids. Partial CDR3 DNA: TGTGCCAGCAGTGAAGCCCCGGACACTGAA. It is translated as CASSEAPDTE. The complete CDR3 protein is CASSEAPDTEAFF.

Regarding this clone: Sequencing ends 3 residues short of the CDR3 end; the germline J gene provides the rest. The V and J genes are TRBV7-2 and TRBJ2-7; tentative D call: TRBD1 (5 bases). CDR3 length equals 16 residues. Trimming took off 0 bases at V and 5 bases at J, with 17 bases between the two ends. The germline V gene encodes CDR1 SGHTA and CDR2 FQGNSA. CDR3 protein: CASSLAAGQVANEQYF. CDR3 DNA (partial): TGTGCCAGCAGCTTAGCGGCAGGGCAGGTAGCCAACGAG.

A note on this clone: The read ends 3 residues early relative to the CDR3; the germline J gene fills the gap. This CDR3 is also generated by other DNA sequences in the sample. The genes are TRBV19 and TRBJ1-5; TRBD1 matches at 8 bases. V trimming: 2 bases; J trimming: 3 bases; junction bases outside the gene matches: 6. This CDR3 region has 16 residues. Germline values: CDR1 LNHDA, CDR2 SQIVND (reference sequence). CDR3 in amino acids: CASSIPRGPDNQPQHF. The sequenced CDR3 bases are TGTGCCAGTAGTATACCCAGGGGGCCCGACAATCAGCCC.

As to this clone: The read comes to an end 3 residues before the CDR3 does, leaving the germline J gene to fill in the end. The rearrangement joins TRBV7-4 to TRBJ1-5, with unresolved D. V lost 3 bases to trimming and J lost 4 bases, with 7 bases between them. The CDR3 consists of 13 residues. Germline CDR1 SGHVT, CDR2 SQSDAQ. The CDR3 here is CASSFEGNQPQHF. The DNA read from the CDR3 is TGTGCCAGCAGCTTTGAAGGGAATCAGCCC.

As for this clone: Read sequence stops 3 residues before the CDR3 end, and the germline J gene provides the missing end. The chain uses TRBV5-1 and TRBJ1-2; no firm D call. V lost 7 bases and J lost 3, with 10 bases in between. Germline V gene lookup returns CDR1 SGHRS and CDR2 YFSETQ. The CDR3 length is 12 residues. The part of the CDR3 DNA that was read is TGCGCCAGCTCCCTTTATGACTATGGC. As protein: CASSLYDYG. The entire CDR3 protein reads CASSLYDYGYTF.

Concerning this clone: The read comes to an end 3 residues before the CDR3 does, leaving the germline J gene to fill in the end. The V and J genes are TRBV19 and TRBJ1-1; D remains unclear. The CDR3 length is 13 residues. V gave up 6 bases and J gave up 1 base, with 9 bases separating them. Germline V CDR1 and CDR2: LNHDA, SQIVND (reference sequence). The CDR3 DNA, read in part, is TGTGCCAGTAGCAGCAGGCGGAACACTGAA. This encodes CASSSRRNTE. In full, the CDR3 is CASSSRRNTEAFF. Full variable domain (rest looked up from reference TRBV19 and TRBJ1-1): DGGITQSPKYLFRKEGQNVTLSCEQNLNHDAMYWYRQDPGQGLRLIYYSQIVNDFQKGDIAEGYSVSREKKESFPLTVTSAQKNPTAFYLCASSSRRNTEAFFGQGTRLTVV.

Notes on this clone: The read halts 3 residues ahead of the CDR3 end, with the missing end drawn from the germline J gene. This chain uses TRBV6-2 or TRBV6-3 with TRBJ1-2; D is possibly TRBD1 (5 bases). The CDR3 is 16 amino acids. Germline assignment: CDR1 MNHEY and CDR2 SVGEGT. CDR3 amino acids: CASSPIPGLAVNDYTF. The sequenced part of the CDR3 DNA is TGTGCCAGCAGTCCTATTCCGGGACTAGCGGTGAATGAC.